This T cell receptor beta chain emerged from a study of PD-L1 blockade in urothelial cancer. There were between 1 and 8 samples from each patient, taken pretreatment and on-treatment. Sequencing used immunoSEQ multiplex PCR; TCRdb keeps in-frame clones, though not all of them. The table records about 80,000 clones, around 90% of them present only once. Looked up from germline, CDR1 is SGHRS and CDR2 is YFSETQ. Trimming shortened V by 4 bases and J by 6 bases, and 10 bases separated the two germline ends. The CDR3 is made up of 12 amino acids. Here the sequenced sample was PBMCs, taken around atezolizumab (anti-PD-L1) treatment. The sequence derives from a woman aged 70-85 years with urothelial cancer. The chain uses TRBV5-1 and TRBJ1-1; TRBD1 might be the D (6 bases). DNA of the CDR3: TGCGCCAGCAGCCTCACAGGGCCTGAAGCTTTCTTT. Translated: CASSLTGPEAFF. Combining the CDR3 with reference TRBV5-1 and TRBJ1-1 gives the whole variable domain KAGVTQTPRYLIKTRGQQVTLSCSPISGHRSVSWYQQTPGQGLQFLFEYFSETQRNKGNFPGRFSGRQFSNSRSEMNVSTLELGDSALYLCASSLTGPEAFFGQGTRLTVV.